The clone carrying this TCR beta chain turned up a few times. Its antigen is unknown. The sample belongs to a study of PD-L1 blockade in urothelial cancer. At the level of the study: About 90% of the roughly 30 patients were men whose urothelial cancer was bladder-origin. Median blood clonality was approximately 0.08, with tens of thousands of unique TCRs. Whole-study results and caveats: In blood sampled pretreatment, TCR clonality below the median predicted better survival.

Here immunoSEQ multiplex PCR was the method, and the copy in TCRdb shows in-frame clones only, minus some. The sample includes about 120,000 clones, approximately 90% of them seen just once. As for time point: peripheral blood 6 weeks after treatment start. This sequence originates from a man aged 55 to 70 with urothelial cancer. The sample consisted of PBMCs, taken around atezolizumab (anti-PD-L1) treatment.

Here the CDR3 DNA reads TGTGCCAGCCATCTAGCGGGCCTCACAGATACGCAGTATTTT. It translates to CASHLAGLTDTQYF. V usage is TRBV2 and J usage is TRBJ2-3; 8 positions agree with TRBD2. The V gene end was trimmed by 8 bases and the J gene end by 2 bases; junction bases not matched to a gene: 6. The germline gives CDR1 SNHLY, CDR2 FYNNEI. This CDR3 is built from 14 residues. The full variable domain, its missing parts supplied by reference TRBV2 and TRBJ2-3, is EPEVTQTPSHQVTQMGQEVILRCVPISNHLYFYWYRQILGQKVEFLVSFYNNEISEKSEIFDDQFSVERPDGSNFTLKIRSTKLEDSAMYFCASHLAGLTDTQYFGPGTRLTVL.